This T cell receptor beta chain comes out of a study of OX40 agonist ivuxolimab in advanced cancers. Study in general: The patients' treatment was ivuxolimab, an agonistic anti-OX40 (CD134) antibody. Three patients, one with hepatocellular carcinoma and two with cutaneous melanoma, achieved partial responses. Study observations and caveats: Averaged across samples, CD8+ T cells carried more expanded clones than CD4+ did.

On this clone: Its specificity is not known.

Clones were read by immunoSEQ multiplex PCR, and TCRdb kept only the in-frame ones, dropping some. The sample comprises tens of thousands of clones, 82% of which are singletons, and approximately 0.4% rests with the top ten. The CDR3 is 16 amino acids. The J segment lost 3 bases and the V segment lost 3 bases, leaving 10 bases of the junction unmatched. CDR1 KGHSH and CDR2 LQKENI come from the germline V gene. The sample in question was CD4+ or CD8+ T cells sorted from blood, obtained in a trial of the OX40 agonist ivuxolimab. This clonotype originated in an adult with an advanced solid tumor such as melanoma, head and neck, liver or kidney cancer. V is TRBV18 and J is TRBJ2-7; 8 bases map to TRBD2. The CDR3 DNA follows: TGTGCCAGCTCACCTCCATCTGCGGGAGGCTACTACGAGCAGTACTTC. Translated, it gives CASSPPSAGGYYEQYF.